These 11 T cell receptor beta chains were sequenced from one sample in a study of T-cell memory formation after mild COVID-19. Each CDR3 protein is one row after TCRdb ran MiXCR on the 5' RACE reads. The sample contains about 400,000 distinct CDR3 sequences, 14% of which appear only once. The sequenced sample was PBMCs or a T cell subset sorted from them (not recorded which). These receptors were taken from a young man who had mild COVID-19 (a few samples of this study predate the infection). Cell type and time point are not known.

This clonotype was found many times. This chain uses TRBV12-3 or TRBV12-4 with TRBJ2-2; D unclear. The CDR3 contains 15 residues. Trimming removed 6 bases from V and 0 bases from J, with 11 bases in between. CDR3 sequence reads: CASRTGFPNTGELFF. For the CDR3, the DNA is TGTGCCAGCAGGACCGGGTTCCCGAACACCGGGGAGCTGTTTTTT.

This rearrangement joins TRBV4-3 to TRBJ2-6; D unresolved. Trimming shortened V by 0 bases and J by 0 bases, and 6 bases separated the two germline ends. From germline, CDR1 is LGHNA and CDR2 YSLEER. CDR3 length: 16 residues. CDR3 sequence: CASSQDPLSGANVLTF. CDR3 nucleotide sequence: TGCGCCAGCAGCCAAGATCCCCTCTCTGGGGCCAACGTCCTGACTTTC.

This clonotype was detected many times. The CDR3 DNA sequence: TGTGCCAGCAGTGGGACAGGCATCATAACCGGGGAGCTGTTTTTT. Amino acids: CASSGTGIITGELFF. The chain couples TRBV12-3 or TRBV12-4 to TRBJ2-2; 8 nucleotides match TRBD1. The CDR3 has 15 amino acids. The ends lost 5 bases at V and 5 bases at J; junction bases unmatched: 7.

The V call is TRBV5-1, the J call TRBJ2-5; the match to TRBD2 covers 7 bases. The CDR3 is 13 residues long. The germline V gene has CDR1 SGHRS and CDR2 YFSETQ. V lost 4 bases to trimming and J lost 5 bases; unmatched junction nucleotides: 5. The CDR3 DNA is TGCGCCAGCAGCCCCCGGGGGGTGGAGACCCAGTACTTC. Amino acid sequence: CASSPRGVETQYF.

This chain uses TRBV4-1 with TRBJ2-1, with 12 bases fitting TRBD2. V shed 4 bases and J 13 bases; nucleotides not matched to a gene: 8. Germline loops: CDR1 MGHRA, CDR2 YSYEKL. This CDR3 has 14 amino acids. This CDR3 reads CASSPTSGGSEQFF. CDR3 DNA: TGCGCCAGCAGCCCTACTAGCGGGGGGTCTGAACAGTTCTTC.

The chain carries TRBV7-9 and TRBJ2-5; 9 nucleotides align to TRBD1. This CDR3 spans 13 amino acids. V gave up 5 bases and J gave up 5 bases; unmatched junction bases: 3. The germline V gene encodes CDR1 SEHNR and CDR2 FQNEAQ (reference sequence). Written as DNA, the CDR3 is TGTGCCAGCAGCATAACAGGGGGCGAGACCCAGTACTTC. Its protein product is CASSITGGETQYF.

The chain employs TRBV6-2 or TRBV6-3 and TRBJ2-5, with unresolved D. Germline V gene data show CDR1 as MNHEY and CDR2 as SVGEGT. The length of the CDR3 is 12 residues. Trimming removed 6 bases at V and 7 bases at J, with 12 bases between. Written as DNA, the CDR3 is TGTGCCAGCAGCGGTCTTATAGGGACCCAGTACTTC. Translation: CASSGLIGTQYF.

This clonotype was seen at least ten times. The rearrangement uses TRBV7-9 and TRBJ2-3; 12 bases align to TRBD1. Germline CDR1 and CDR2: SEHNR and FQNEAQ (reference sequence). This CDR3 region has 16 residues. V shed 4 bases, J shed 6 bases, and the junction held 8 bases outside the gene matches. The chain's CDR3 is CASSSTGTGGLDTQYF. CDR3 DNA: TGTGCCAGCAGCTCGACCGGGACAGGGGGCCTCGATACGCAGTATTTT.

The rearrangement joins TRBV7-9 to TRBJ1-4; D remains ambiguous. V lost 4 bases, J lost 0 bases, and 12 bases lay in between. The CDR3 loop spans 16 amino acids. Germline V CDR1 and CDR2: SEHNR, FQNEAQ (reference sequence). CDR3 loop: CASSSLDGATNEKLFF. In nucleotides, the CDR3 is TGTGCCAGCAGCTCACTGGACGGAGCAACTAATGAAAAACTGTTTTTT. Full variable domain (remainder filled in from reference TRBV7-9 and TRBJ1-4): DTGVSQNPRHKITKRGQNVTFRCDPISEHNRLYWYRQTLGQGPEFLTYFQNEAQLEKSRLLSDRFSAERPKGSFSTLEIQRTEQGDSAMYLCASSSLDGATNEKLFFGSGTQLSVL.

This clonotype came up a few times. The CDR3 is CASEKDRGLGYTF. In DNA form, the CDR3 reads TGTGCCAGTGAAAAGGACAGGGGGCTTGGCTACACCTTC. The J gene is TRBJ1-2, the V gene TRBV12-3 or TRBV12-4, with TRBD1 matching 11 bases. The V gene end was trimmed by 9 bases and the J gene end by 7 bases; junction bases not matched to a gene: 7. This CDR3 has 13 residues.

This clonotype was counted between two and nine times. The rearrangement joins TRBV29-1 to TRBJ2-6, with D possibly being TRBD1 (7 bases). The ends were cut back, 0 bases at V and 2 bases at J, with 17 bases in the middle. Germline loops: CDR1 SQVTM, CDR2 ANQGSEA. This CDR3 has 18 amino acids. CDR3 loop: CSVEDLDTRGAGANVLTF. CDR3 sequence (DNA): TGCAGCGTTGAAGATTTGGATACCAGGGGGGCTGGGGCCAACGTCCTGACTTTC.